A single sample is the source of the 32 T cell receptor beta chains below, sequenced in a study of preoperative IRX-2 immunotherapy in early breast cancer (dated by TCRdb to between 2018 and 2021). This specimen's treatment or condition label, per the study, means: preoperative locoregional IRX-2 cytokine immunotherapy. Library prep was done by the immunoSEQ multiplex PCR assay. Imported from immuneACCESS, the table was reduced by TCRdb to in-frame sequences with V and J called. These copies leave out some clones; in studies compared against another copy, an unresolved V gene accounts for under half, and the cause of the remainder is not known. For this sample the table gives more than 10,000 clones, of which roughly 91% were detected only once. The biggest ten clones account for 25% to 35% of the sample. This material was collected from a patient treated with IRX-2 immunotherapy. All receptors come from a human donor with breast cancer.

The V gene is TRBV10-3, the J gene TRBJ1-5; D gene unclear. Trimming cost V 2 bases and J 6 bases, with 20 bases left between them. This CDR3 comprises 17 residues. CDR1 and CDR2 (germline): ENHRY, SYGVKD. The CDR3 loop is CAISEGLGLRESQPQHF. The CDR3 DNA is TGTGCCATCAGTGAGGGTCTAGGTCTTCGGGAGAGTCAGCCCCAGCATTTT.

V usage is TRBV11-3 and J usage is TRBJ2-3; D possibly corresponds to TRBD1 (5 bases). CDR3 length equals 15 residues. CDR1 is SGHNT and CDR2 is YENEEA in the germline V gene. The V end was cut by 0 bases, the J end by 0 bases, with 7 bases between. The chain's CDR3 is CASSLEGPSTDTQYF. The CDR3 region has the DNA TGTGCCAGCAGCTTAGAGGGGCCGAGCACAGATACGCAGTATTTT.

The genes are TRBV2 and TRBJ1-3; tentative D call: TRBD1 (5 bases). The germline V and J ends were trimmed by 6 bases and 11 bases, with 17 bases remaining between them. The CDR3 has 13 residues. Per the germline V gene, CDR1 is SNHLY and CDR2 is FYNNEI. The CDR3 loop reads CASRPGTTRSIYF. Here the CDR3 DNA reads TGTGCCAGCAGGCCCGGGACCACAAGGTCCATATATTTT.

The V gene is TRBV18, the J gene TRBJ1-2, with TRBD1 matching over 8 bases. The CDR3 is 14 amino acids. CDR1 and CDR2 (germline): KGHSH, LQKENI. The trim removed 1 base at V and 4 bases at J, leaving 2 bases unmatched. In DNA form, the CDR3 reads TGTGCCAGCTCACCACAACAGGGGGTCTATGGCTACACCTTC. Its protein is CASSPQQGVYGYTF.

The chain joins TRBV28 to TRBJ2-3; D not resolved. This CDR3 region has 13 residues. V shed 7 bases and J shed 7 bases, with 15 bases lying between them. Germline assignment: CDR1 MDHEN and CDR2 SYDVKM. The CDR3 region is CASIEHSTYTQYF. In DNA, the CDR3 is TGTGCCAGCATCGAACATAGTACTTATACGCAGTATTTT.

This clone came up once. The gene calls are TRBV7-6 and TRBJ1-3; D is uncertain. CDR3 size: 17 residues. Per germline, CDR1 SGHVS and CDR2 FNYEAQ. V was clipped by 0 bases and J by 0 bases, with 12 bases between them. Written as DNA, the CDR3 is TGTGCCAGCAGCTTAGCCCCTTTCATTAGCTCTGGAAACACCATATATTTT. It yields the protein CASSLAPFISSGNTIYF.

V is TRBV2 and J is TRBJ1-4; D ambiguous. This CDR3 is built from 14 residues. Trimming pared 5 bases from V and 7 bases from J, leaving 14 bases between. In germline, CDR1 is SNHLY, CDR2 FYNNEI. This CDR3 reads CASSMEKESEKLFF. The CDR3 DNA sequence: TGTGCCAGCAGTATGGAGAAAGAGAGTGAAAAACTGTTTTTT.

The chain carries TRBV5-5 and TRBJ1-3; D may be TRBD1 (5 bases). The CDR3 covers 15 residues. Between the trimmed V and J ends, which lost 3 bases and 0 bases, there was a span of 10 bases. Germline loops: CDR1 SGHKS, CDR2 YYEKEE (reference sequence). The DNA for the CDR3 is TGTGCCAGCAGCTCCCCCGACAGCTCTGGAAACACCATATATTTT. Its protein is CASSSPDSSGNTIYF.

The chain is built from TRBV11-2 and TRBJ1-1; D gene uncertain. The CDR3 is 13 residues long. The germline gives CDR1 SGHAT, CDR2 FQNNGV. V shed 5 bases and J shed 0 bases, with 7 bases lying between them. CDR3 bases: TGTGCCAGCAGCGATCAGGTGAACACTGAAGCTTTCTTT. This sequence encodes CASSDQVNTEAFF. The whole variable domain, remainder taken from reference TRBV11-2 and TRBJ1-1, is EAGVAQSPRYKIIEKRQSVAFWCNPISGHATLYWYQQILGQGPKLLIQFQNNGVVDDSQLPKDRFSAERLKGVDSTLKIQPAKLEDSAVYLCASSDQVNTEAFFGQGTRLTVV.

CDR3 sequence: CASSVAPGGASGTGELFF. The CDR3 region has the DNA TGTGCCAGCAGCGTAGCACCAGGGGGCGCATCGGGCACCGGGGAGCTGTTTTTT. The chain links TRBV9 to TRBJ2-2, with 8 bases identical to TRBD1. Germline V gene lookup returns CDR1 SGDLS and CDR2 YYNGEE. The CDR3 sequence is 18 residues long. V was pared by 0 bases and J by 4 bases, with 11 bases of the junction left unmatched.

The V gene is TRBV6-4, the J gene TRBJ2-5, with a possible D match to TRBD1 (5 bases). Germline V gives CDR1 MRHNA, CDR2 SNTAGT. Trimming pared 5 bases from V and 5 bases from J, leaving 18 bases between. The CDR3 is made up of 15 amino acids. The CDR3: CASSPTGRLFETQYF. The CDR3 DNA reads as TGTGCCAGCAGTCCTACAGGAAGACTTTTTGAGACCCAGTACTTC.

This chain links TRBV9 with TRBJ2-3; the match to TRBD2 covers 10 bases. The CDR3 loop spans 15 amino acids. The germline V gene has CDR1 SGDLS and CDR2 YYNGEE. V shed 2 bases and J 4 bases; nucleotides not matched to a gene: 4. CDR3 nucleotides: TGTGCCAGCAGCGTGTCTAGCGGGGGAGCAGATACGCAGTATTTT. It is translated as CASSVSSGGADTQYF.

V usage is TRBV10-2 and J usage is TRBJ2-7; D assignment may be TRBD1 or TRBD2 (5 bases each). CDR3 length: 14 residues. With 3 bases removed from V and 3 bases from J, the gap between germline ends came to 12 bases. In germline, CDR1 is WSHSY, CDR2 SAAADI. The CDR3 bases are TGCGCCAGCAGTGAATCGGGTGGGGGCTACGAGCAGTACTTC. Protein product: CASSESGGGYEQYF.

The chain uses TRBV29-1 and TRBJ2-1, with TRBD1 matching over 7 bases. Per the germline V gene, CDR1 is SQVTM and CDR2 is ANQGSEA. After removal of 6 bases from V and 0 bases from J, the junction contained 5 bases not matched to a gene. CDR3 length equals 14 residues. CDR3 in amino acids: CSVMTGSSYNEQFF. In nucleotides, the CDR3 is TGCAGCGTCATGACAGGGAGCTCCTACAATGAGCAGTTCTTC.

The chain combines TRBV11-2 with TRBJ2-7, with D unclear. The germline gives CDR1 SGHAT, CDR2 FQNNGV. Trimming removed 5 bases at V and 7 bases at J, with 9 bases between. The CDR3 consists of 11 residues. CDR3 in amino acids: CASSPSLEQYF. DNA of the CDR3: TGTGCCAGCAGCCCGTCGCTGGAGCAGTACTTC.

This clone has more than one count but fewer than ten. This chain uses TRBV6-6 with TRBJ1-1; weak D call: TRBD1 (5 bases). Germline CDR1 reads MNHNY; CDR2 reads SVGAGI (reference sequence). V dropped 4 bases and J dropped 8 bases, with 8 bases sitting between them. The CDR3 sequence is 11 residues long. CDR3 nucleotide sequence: TGTGCCAGCAGTTGGGGGACGGAAGCTTTCTTT. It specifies CASSWGTEAFF.

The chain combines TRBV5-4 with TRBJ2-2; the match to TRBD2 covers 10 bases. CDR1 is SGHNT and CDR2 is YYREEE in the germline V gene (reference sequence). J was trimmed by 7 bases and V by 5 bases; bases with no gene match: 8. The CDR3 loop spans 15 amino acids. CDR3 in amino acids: CASSRAGGSLGELFF. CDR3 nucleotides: TGTGCCAGCAGTAGAGCGGGGGGGTCTCTCGGGGAGCTGTTTTTT.

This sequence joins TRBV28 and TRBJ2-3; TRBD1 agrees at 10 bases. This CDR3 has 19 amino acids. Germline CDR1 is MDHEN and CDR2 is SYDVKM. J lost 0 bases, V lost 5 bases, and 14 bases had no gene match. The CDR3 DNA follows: TGTGCCAGCAGTCCCGCCCCCGGGACAGGGGTCTCTAGCACAGATACGCAGTATTTT. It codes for CASSPAPGTGVSSTDTQYF.

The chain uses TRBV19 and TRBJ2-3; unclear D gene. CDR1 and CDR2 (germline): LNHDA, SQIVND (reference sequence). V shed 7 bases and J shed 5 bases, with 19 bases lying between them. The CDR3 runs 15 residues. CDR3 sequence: CASTQDGLVRDTQYF. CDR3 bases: TGTGCCAGTACCCAAGATGGGCTAGTACGAGATACGCAGTATTTT. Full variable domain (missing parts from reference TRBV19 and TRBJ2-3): DGGITQSPKYLFRKEGQNVTLSCEQNLNHDAMYWYRQDPGQGLRLIYYSQIVNDFQKGDIAEGYSVSREKKESFPLTVTSAQKNPTAFYLCASTQDGLVRDTQYFGPGTRLTVL.

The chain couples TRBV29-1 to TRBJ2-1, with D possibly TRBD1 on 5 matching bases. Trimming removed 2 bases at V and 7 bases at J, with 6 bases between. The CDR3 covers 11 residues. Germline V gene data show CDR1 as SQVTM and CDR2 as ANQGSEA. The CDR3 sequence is CSVERGNEQFF. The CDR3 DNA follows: TGCAGCGTTGAAAGGGGAAATGAGCAGTTCTTC.

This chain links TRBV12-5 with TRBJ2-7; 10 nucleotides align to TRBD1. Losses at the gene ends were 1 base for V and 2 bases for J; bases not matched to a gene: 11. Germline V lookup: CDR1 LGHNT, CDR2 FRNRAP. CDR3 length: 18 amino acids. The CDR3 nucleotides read TGTGCTAGTGGTTTGGGGGGGGGACAGGGGATGAGGACCTACGAGCAGTACGTC. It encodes CASGLGGGQGMRTYEQYV.

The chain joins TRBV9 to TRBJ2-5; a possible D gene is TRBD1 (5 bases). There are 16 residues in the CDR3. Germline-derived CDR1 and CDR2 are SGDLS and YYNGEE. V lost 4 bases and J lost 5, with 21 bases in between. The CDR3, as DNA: TGTGCCAGCAGCCCCCTTCGGTGGGGCCTACGGGAGACCCAGTACTTC. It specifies CASSPLRWGLRETQYF.

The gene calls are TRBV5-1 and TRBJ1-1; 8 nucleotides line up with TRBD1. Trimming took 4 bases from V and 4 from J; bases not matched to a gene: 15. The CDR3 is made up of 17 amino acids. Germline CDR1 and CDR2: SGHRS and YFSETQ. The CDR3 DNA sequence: TGCGCCAGCAGCATGACAGGGGTGGGGGTGGTGGGCACTGAAGCTTTCTTT. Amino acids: CASSMTGVGVVGTEAFF.

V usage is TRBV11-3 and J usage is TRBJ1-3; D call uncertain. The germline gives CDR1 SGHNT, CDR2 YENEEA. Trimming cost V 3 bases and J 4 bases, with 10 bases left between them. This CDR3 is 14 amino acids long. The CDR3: CASSLSGPGNTIYF. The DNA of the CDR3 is TGTGCCAGCAGCTTGTCTGGGCCCGGAAACACCATATATTTT.

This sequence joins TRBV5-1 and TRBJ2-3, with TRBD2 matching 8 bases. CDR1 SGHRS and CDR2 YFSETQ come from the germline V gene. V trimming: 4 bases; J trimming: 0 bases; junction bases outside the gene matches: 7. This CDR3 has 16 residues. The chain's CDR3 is CASSTGLAASTDTQYF. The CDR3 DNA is TGCGCCAGCAGCACCGGACTAGCTGCTAGCACAGATACGCAGTATTTT.

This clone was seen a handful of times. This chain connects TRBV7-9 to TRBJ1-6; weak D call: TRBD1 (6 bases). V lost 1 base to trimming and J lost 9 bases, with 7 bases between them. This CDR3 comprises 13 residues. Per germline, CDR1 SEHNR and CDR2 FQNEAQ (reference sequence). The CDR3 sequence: CASSLEGGSPLHF. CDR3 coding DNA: TGTGCCAGCAGCTTAGAGGGGGGTTCACCCCTCCACTTT.

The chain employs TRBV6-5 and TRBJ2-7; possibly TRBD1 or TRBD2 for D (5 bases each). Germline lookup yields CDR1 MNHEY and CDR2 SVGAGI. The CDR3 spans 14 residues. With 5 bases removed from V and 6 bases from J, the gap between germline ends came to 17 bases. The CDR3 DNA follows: TGTGCCAGCAGTCCCTTAAGAGGGGAGTCCGAGCAGTACGTC. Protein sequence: CASSPLRGESEQYV.

CDR3 region: CASSLGSLLSGEFGQYF. The CDR3, as DNA: TGCGCCAGCAGCTTGGGGTCATTGCTTAGCGGGGAATTTGGGCAGTACTTC. V gene TRBV5-1 combines with J gene TRBJ2-7; 8 positions match TRBD2. There are 17 residues in the CDR3. In germline, CDR1 is SGHRS, CDR2 YFSETQ. Trimming took 0 bases from V and 9 from J; bases not matched to a gene: 17.

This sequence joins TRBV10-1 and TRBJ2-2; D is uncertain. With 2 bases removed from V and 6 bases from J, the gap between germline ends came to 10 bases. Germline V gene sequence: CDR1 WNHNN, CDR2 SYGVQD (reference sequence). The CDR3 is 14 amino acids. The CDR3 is CASSEGQWSGELFF. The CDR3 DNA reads TGCGCCAGCAGTGAGGGGCAGTGGTCCGGGGAGCTGTTTTTT.

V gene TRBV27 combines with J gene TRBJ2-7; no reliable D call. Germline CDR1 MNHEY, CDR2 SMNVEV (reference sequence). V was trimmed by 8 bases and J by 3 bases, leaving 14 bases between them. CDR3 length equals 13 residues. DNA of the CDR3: TGTGCCAGCTCTTCGCGGCCGGGCTACGAGCAGTACGTC. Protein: CASSSRPGYEQYV.

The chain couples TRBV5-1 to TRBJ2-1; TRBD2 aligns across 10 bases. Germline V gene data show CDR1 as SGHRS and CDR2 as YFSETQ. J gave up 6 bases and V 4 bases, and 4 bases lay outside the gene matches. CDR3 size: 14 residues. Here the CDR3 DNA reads TGCGCCAGCAGCGTTAGCGGGGGGATCAATGAGCAGTTCTTC. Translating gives CASSVSGGINEQFF.

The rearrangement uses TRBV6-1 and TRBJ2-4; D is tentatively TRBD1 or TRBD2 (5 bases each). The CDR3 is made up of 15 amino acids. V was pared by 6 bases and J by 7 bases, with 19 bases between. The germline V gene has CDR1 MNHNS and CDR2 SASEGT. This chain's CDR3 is CASSRDRGAGNIQYF. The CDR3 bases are TGTGCCAGCAGCCGAGATCGAGGGGCTGGGAACATTCAGTACTTC.